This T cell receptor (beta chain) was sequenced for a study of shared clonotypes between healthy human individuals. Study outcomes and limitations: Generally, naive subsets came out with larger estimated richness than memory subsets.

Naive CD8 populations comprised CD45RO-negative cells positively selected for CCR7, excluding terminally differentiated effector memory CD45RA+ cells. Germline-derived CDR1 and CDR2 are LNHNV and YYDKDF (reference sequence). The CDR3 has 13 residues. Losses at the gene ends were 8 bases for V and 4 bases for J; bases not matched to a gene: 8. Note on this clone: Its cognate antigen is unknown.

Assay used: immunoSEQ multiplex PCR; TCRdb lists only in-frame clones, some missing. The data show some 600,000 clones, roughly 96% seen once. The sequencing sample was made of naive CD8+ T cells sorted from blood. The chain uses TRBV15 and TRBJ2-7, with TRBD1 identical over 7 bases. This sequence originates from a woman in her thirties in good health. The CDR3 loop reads CATSGGTAYEQYF. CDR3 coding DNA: TGTGCCACCTCAGGGGGAACTGCGTACGAGCAGTACTTC.